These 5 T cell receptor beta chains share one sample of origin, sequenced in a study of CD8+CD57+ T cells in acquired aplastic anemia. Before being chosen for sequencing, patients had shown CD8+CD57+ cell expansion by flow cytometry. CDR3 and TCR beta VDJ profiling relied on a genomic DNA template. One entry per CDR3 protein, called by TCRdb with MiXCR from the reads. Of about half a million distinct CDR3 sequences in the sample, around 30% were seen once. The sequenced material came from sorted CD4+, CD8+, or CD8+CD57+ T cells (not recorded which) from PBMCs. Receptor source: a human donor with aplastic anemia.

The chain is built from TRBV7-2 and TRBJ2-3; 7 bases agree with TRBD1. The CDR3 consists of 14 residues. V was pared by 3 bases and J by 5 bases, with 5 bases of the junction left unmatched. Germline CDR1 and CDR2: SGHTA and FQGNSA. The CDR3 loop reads CASSLLRDRDTQYF. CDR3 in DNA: TGTGCCAGCAGCTTGCTTAGGGACAGAGATACGCAGTATTTT. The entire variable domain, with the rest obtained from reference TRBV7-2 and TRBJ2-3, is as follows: GAGVSQSPSNKVTEKGKDVELRCDPISGHTALYWYRQSLGQGLEFLIYFQGNSAPDKSGLPSDRFSAERTGGSVSTLTIQRTQQEDSAVYLCASSLLRDRDTQYFGPGTRLTVL.

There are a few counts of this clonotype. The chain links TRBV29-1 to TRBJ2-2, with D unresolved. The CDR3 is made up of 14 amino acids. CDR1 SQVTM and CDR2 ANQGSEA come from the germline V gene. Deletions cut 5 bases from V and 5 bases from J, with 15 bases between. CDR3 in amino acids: CSVFSDLRTGELFF. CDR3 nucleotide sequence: TGCAGCGTTTTTTCGGACCTTCGAACCGGGGAGCTGTTTTTT.

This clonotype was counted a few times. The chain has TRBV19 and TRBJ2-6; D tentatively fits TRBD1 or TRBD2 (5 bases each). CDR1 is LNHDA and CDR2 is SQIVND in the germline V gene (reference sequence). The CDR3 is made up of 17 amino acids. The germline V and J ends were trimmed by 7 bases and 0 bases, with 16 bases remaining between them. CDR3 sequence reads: CASNTGPPNSGANVLTF. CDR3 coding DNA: TGTGCCAGTAACACGGGACCGCCCAACTCTGGGGCCAACGTCCTGACTTTC.

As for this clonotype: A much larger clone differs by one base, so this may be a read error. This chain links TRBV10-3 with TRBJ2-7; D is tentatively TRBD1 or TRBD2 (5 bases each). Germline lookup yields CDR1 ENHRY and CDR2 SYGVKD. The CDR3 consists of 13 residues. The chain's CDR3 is CASSGAGGYGQYF. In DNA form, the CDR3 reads TGTGCCAGCAGTGGGGCGGGTGGCTACGGGCAGTACTTC.

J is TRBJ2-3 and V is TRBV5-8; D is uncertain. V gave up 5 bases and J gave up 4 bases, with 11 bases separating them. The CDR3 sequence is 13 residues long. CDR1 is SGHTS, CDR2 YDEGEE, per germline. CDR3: CASRWRVPDTQYF. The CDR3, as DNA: TGTGCCAGCAGGTGGAGAGTGCCAGATACGCAGTATTTT.